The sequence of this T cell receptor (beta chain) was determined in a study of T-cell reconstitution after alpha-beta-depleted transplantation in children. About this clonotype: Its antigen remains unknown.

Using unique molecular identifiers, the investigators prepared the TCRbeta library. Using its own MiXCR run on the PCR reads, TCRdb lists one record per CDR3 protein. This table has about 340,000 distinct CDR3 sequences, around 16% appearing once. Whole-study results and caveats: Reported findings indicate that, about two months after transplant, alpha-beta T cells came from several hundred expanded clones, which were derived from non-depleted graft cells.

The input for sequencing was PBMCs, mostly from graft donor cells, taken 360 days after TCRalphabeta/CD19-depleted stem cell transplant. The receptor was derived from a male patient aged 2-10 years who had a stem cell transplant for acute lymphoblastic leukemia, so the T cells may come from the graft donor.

The CDR3 region is CASSLWGGQPQHF. In nucleotides, the CDR3 is TGTGCCAGCAGCTTGTGGGGGGGGCAGCCCCAGCATTTT. The J gene is TRBJ1-5, the V gene TRBV27, with D possibly matching TRBD1 (5 bases). Per the germline V gene, CDR1 is MNHEY and CDR2 is SMNVEV (reference sequence). The CDR3 loop spans 13 amino acids. Trimming cost V 6 bases and J 7 bases, with 13 bases left between them.